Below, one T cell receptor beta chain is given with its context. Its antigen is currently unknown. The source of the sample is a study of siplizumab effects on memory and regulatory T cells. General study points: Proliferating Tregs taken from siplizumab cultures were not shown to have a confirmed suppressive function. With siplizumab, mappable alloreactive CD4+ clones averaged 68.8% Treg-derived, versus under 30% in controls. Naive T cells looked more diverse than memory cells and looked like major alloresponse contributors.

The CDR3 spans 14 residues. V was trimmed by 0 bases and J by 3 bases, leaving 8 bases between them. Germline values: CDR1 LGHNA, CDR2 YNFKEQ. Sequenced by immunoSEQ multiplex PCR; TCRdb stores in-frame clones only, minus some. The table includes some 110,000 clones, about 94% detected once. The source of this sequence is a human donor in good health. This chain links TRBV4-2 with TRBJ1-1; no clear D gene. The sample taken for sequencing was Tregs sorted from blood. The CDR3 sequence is CASSQDYSDTEAFF. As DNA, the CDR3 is TGTGCCAGCAGCCAAGATTATTCGGACACTGAAGCTTTCTTT.